These T cell receptor beta chains were read from a single sample in a study of OX40 agonist ivuxolimab in advanced cancers. Here immunoSEQ multiplex PCR was the method, and the copy in TCRdb shows in-frame clones only, minus some. Of 55,000 to 85,000 clones listed, 85% were seen once; the top ten hold approximately 0.68%. The input for sequencing was CD4+ or CD8+ T cells sorted from blood, taken in a trial of the OX40 agonist ivuxolimab. Receptors were obtained from an adult with an advanced solid tumor such as melanoma, head and neck, liver or kidney cancer. Both conserved end residues are part of each CDR3. A D gene is named only where the DNA matches it firmly. Rows give clone size only sometimes, using once, few, many, or a class for an expanded clone.

D | size | J | V | DNA | CDR3
. | . | TRBJ2-3 | TRBV6-5 | TGTGCCAGCAGTTACTCGAAGGGGGGCGCGGATACGCAGTATTTT | CASSYSKGGADTQYF
TRBD2 | few | TRBJ2-5 | TRBV29-1 | TGCAGCGAGACTAGCGGGGTAGAGACCCAGTACTTC | CSETSGVETQYF
. | few | TRBJ1-5 | TRBV11-2 | TGTGCCAGCAGCCCCCGAGAGGCTCGCAATCAGCCCCAGCATTTT | CASSPREARNQPQHF
TRBD1 | . | TRBJ1-6 | TRBV19 | TGTGCCAGTTCCCCCACCGGGACAGCTAATTCACCCCTCCACTTT | CASSPTGTANSPLHF
. | . | TRBJ1-5 | TRBV7-6 | TGTGCCAGCAGCTTAGGGGGATTCAATCAGCCCCAGCATTTT | CASSLGGFNQPQHF
TRBD1 | . | TRBJ2-1 | TRBV25-1 | TGTGCCAGCAGTGAGGCAGGGGGCTCCTACAATGAGCAGTTCTTC | CASSEAGGSYNEQFF
. | . | TRBJ2-7 | TRBV11-2 | TGTGCCAGCAGCCGGAGGGGGAGGGACAGCTTCTACGAGCAGTACTTC | CASSRRGRDSFYEQYF
. | . | TRBJ2-1 | TRBV27 | TGTGCCAGCAGTTACCGCCCGACAGGCAATGAGCAGTTCTTC | CASSYRPTGNEQFF
. | . | TRBJ1-2 | TRBV5-5 | TGTGCCAGCAGCTTGGAGGATTGGGGGCCCCATGGCTACACCTTC | CASSLEDWGPHGYTF
. | . | TRBJ2-7 | TRBV7-4 | TGTGCCAGCAGCTTTAAGGCAGGCGCCTCCGACGAGCAGTACTTC | CASSFKAGASDEQYF
TRBD1 | . | TRBJ2-5 | TRBV11-2 | TGTGCCAGCAGCGACTGGACAGGGGGAGAGACCCAGTACTTC | CASSDWTGGETQYF
. | . | TRBJ1-2 | TRBV5-8 | TGTGCCAGCAGCTTGGGGGAGGGAAGGAGGGGCTACACCTTC | CASSLGEGRRGYTF
. | . | TRBJ1-3 | TRBV7-9 | TGTGCCAGCAGCTTAACGGGGAGCTCTGGAAACACCATATATTTT | CASSLTGSSGNTIYF
. | . | TRBJ1-2 | TRBV29-1 | TGCAGCGTTCGGGGAACCAACTATGGCTACACCTTC | CSVRGTNYGYTF
TRBD1 | . | TRBJ1-5 | TRBV18 | TGTGCCAGCTCACCCGGACAGGGAGGCAATCAGCCCCAGCATTTT | CASSPGQGGNQPQHF
TRBD1 | . | TRBJ2-1 | TRBV7-6 | TGTGCCAGCAGCTTACTCGGGACAGGGGGCGGCTCCTACAATGAGCAGTTCTTC | CASSLLGTGGGSYNEQFF
. | . | TRBJ2-3 | TRBV2 | TGTGCCAGCAGCCCGACTAGAGCGACAGATACGCAGTATTTT | CASSPTRATDTQYF
. | . | TRBJ1-5 | TRBV7-6 | TGTGCCAGCAGCTTAGGTCAGTATCAGCCCCAGCATTTT | CASSLGQYQPQHF
. | . | TRBJ2-1 | TRBV7-3 | TGTGCCAGCAGCATACCGGGACTTGGGCAGTTCTTC | CASSIPGLGQFF
. | . | TRBJ2-7 | TRBV19 | TGTGCCAGTAGGCACCGGGACGGAAGAGGTTACCAATACGAGCAGTACTTC | CASRHRDGRGYQYEQYF
. | . | TRBJ1-3 | TRBV9 | TGTGCCAGCAGCCCCCGTCCGGGGGCAAGTAATGGAAACACCATATATTTT | CASSPRPGASNGNTIYF
. | . | TRBJ2-1 | TRBV5-5 | TGTGCCAGCAGCTTGACAGGTCGGGGCTACAATGAGCAGTTCTTC | CASSLTGRGYNEQFF
. | . | TRBJ1-5 | TRBV2 | TGTGCCAGCAGTGTGATCAGTTCGGGTCAGCCCCAGCATTTT | CASSVISSGQPQHF
. | once | TRBJ1-1 | TRBV4-1 | TGCGCCAGCAGCCAAGTCGGGAGGGACACCGGGAGGACTTTCTTT | CASSQVGRDTGRTFF